Shown below are 12 T cell receptor beta chains from a single sample sequenced in a study of a mutant IDH1 vaccine in newly diagnosed glioma. As to time point: week 47, end of study. With topical imiquimod, each dose of the vaccine consisted of 300 ug of mutant IDH1 20-mer peptide. Method: immunoSEQ multiplex PCR; TCRdb's copy keeps in-frame clones and lacks some. In the table there are approximately 84,000 clones, approximately 78% of which are singletons. For these receptors, no antigen is known. Specimen: PBMCs, collected from a glioma patient whose treatment included an IDH1 peptide vaccine. The receptors were sampled from a man aged 40-50 years with glioma.

V and J are TRBV5-4 and TRBJ1-1; the D gene is possibly TRBD1 (6 bases). CDR3 length: 14 amino acids. V lost 7 bases, J lost 4 bases, and 17 bases lay in between. Germline CDR1 and CDR2: SGHNT and YYREEE (reference sequence). The CDR3 nucleotides read TGTGCCAGCGGGAGGGGGGGCTCGGGCACTGAAGCTTTCTTT. It translates to CASGRGGSGTEAFF.

The rearrangement links TRBV7-2 to TRBJ2-5; no reliable D call. Germline V gene sequence: CDR1 SGHTA, CDR2 FQGNSA. The CDR3 loop spans 14 amino acids. V shed 0 bases and J shed 5 bases, with 10 bases lying between them. DNA of the CDR3: TGTGCCAGCAGCTTAGCCGGGCCCACGGAGACCCAGTACTTC. It specifies CASSLAGPTETQYF.

CDR3 in DNA: TGCGCCAGCAGCCAAGATGAGGGACAGGGATACGAGCAGTACTTC. This translates into CASSQDEGQGYEQYF. This chain links TRBV4-1 with TRBJ2-7, with TRBD1 matching 9 bases. This CDR3 has 15 amino acids. CDR1 is MGHRA and CDR2 is YSYEKL in the germline V gene. The V and J ends lost 0 bases and 4 bases, in that order; junction bases with no gene match: 4.

This chain joins TRBV27 and TRBJ1-1, with 7 bases fitting TRBD1. V shed 6 bases and J 3 bases; nucleotides not matched to a gene: 4. Germline values: CDR1 MNHEY, CDR2 SMNVEV (reference sequence). This CDR3 is built from 13 residues. CDR3 region: CASRRDSDTEAFF. The CDR3 nucleotides are TGTGCCAGCAGGAGGGACAGCGACACTGAAGCTTTCTTT.

This clone was found once. The V call is TRBV7-2, the J call TRBJ2-1; D may be TRBD2 (6 bases). CDR3 length equals 13 residues. Trimming stripped 5 bases from V and 8 bases from J, with 13 bases between. Germline V gene data show CDR1 as SGHTA and CDR2 as FQGNSA. CDR3 in amino acids: CASSSPRGYEQFF. Written as DNA, the CDR3 is TGTGCCAGCAGCAGCCCCCGGGGGTATGAGCAGTTCTTC.

The rearrangement joins TRBV5-4 to TRBJ2-1; D is undetermined. CDR1 is SGHNT, CDR2 YYREEE, per germline (reference sequence). The CDR3 covers 12 residues. V was clipped by 3 bases and J by 9 bases, with 10 bases between them. Here the CDR3 reads CASSSGDGEQFF. The DNA for the CDR3 is TGTGCCAGCAGCTCAGGCGACGGTGAGCAGTTCTTC.

The chain carries TRBV4-3 and TRBJ1-6; TRBD1 aligns across 7 bases. Germline V CDR1 and CDR2: LGHNA, YSLEER. There are 18 residues in the CDR3. Trimming cost V 0 bases and J 1 base; bases outside gene matches: 6. The CDR3 sequence is CASSQDLTGTSYNSPLHF. The CDR3 nucleotides read TGCGCCAGCAGCCAAGACTTGACAGGGACGTCCTATAATTCACCCCTCCACTTT.

The CDR3 is CASSDPGQGGETQYF. CDR3 DNA: TGCGCCAGCAGTGACCCCGGACAAGGGGGAGAGACCCAGTACTTC. This chain uses TRBV10-2 with TRBJ2-5, with TRBD1 as a possible D gene (6 bases). The CDR3 contains 15 residues. Deletions cut 3 bases from V and 4 bases from J, with 15 bases between. The germline CDR1 and CDR2 sequences are WSHSY and SAAADI.

This clone has only one observation. This rearrangement joins TRBV11-1 to TRBJ2-2; the match to TRBD1 covers 8 bases. Germline CDR1 SGHAT, CDR2 FQDESV (reference sequence). This CDR3 has 14 residues. Losses at the gene ends were 2 bases for V and 5 bases for J; bases not matched to a gene: 1. The CDR3 DNA reads as TGTGCCAGCAGCTTAAGGACAGGGACCGGGGAGCTGTTTTTT. Translated, it gives CASSLRTGTGELFF.

The chain is built from TRBV7-2 and TRBJ2-1, with D possibly being TRBD2 (6 bases). The CDR3 extends over 15 amino acids. Germline CDR1 is SGHTA and CDR2 is FQGNSA. V lost 6 bases and J lost 4, with 16 bases in between. This CDR3 is CASRHEEGIYNEQFF. The CDR3, as DNA: TGTGCCAGCAGACACGAGGAGGGGATATACAATGAGCAGTTCTTC.

The CDR3 region has the DNA TGCGCCAGCAGCCAAGAAACGGGGGCGCCCCACGAGCAGTACTTC. The encoded protein is CASSQETGAPHEQYF. The V call is TRBV4-3, the J call TRBJ2-7, with D perhaps being TRBD1 or TRBD2 (6 bases each). Germline CDR1 and CDR2: LGHNA and YSLEER. This CDR3 spans 15 amino acids. V was shortened by 0 bases and J by 5 bases, with 14 bases between the two germline ends.

This chain links TRBV6-1 with TRBJ2-7; 11 bases are a match to TRBD2. J was trimmed by 0 bases and V by 7 bases; bases with no gene match: 5. Per germline, CDR1 MNHNS and CDR2 SASEGT. The length of the CDR3 is 15 residues. The CDR3 protein is CASMASGGSSYEQYF. CDR3 DNA sequence: TGTGCCAGCATGGCTAGCGGGGGGAGCTCCTACGAGCAGTACTTC.